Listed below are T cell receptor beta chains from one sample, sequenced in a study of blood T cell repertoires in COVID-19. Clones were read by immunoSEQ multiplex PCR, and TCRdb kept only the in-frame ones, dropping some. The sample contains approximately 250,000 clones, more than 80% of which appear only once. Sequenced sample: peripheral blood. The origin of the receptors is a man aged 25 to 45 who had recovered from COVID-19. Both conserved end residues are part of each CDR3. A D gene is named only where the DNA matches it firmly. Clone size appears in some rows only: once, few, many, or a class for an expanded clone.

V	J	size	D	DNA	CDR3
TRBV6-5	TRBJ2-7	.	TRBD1	TGTGCCAGCAGTCTACGGACAGGGCCCTACGAGCAGTACTTC	CASSLRTGPYEQYF
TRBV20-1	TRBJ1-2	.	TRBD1	TGCAGGACAGGGGGTACTGGCTACACCTTC	CRTGGTGYTF
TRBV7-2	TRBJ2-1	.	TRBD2	TGTGCCAGCAGCTACCGCGGGGGGGGACTCAATGAGCAGTTCTTC	CASSYRGGGLNEQFF
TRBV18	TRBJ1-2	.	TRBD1	TGTGCCAGCTCAACAAACCTGGACAGGCAAGTTGACTATGGCTACACCTTC	CASSTNLDRQVDYGYTF
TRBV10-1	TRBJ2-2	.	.	TGCGCCAGCAGATCGGCCAGGGGTGCCGGGGAGCTGTTTTTT	CASRSARGAGELFF
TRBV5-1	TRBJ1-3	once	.	TGCGCCAGCAGCTTGGTCGGGGGAAACACCATATATTTT	CASSLVGGNTIYF
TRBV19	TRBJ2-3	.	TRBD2	TGTGCCAGTAGTTATGCGGGACTAGCGGGGGGGTTAAGCACAGATACGCAGTATTTT	CASSYAGLAGGLSTDTQYF
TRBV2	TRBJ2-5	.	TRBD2	TGTGCCCGAGGGTGGGCTAGCGGGGGGGAGACCCAGTACTTC	CARGWASGGETQYF
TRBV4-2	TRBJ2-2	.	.	TGTGCCAGCAGCCAAGTTTTCCCCACCGGGGAAAGGGAGCTGTTTTTT	CASSQVFPTGERELFF
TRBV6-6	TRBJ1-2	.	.	TGTGCCAGCAGTTCTCTCTGGGGAGGCTTTAGTCCCGGCTTC	CASSSLWGGFSPGF
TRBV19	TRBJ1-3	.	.	TGTGCCAGTAGTGCCGGGGAGTCTGGAAACACCATATATTTT	CASSAGESGNTIYF
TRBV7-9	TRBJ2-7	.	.	TGTGCCAGCAGCGGAGGGGCCCTCTACGAGCAGTACTTC	CASSGGALYEQYF
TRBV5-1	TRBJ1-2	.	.	TGCGCCAGCAGCTTGTCGGCAGGGAGGGCTAACTATGGCTACACCTTC	CASSLSAGRANYGYTF
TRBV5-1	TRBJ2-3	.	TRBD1	TGCGCCAGCAACCGCCGGGGACAGCGAGATACGCAGTATTTT	CASNRRGQRDTQYF
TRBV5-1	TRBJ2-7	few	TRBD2	TGCGCCAGCAGCTCCGAGCTAGCGGGGGGCTCCTACGAGCAGTACTTC	CASSSELAGGSYEQYF
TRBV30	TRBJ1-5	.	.	TGTGCCTGGAGTGTCATGCCCGGACTACAGCCCCAGCATTTT	CAWSVMPGLQPQHF
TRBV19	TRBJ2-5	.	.	TGTGCCAGTAGTATTTTGGGGGCCTCCCAAGAGACCCAGTACTTC	CASSILGASQETQYF
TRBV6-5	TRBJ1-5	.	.	TGTGCCAGCGGCTATACAGAGAGTCAGCCCCAGCATTTT	CASGYTESQPQHF
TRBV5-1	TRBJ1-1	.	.	TGCGCCAGCAGCTTTGACAGTCAGGCTTTCTTT	CASSFDSQAFF
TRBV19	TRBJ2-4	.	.	TGTGCCAGTAGCCCACTAGCCAAAAACATTCAGTACTTC	CASSPLAKNIQYF
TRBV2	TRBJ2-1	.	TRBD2	TGTGCCAGCACTCCGAACGAAGGACTAGCGGGGTCCTACAATGAGCAGTTCTTC	CASTPNEGLAGSYNEQFF
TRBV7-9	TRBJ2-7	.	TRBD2	TGTGCCAGCAGCGAAACTAGCGGTTACTACTACGAGCAGTACTTC	CASSETSGYYYEQYF